This T cell receptor (beta chain) came from a study of blood T cell repertoires in COVID-19. In germline, CDR1 is SNHLY, CDR2 FYNNEI. This CDR3 is built from 16 residues. Trimming took 5 bases from V and 0 from J, leaving 14 bases between them. The assay was immunoSEQ multiplex PCR, and TCRdb's table has in-frame clones only and misses some. The sample contains around 70,000 clones, more than 75% of which appear only once. V usage is TRBV2 and J usage is TRBJ1-5, with D tentatively TRBD1 (5 bases). The origin of this receptor is a human donor in a cohort sampled during active COVID-19. What was sequenced was peripheral blood. The CDR3 protein is CASSPLGLYSNQPQHF. In nucleotides, the CDR3 is TGTGCCAGCAGTCCGTTGGGGCTATATAGCAATCAGCCCCAGCATTTT.